This TCR beta chain was identified during a study of siplizumab effects on memory and regulatory T cells. Points from the study as a whole: With siplizumab, cumulative frequency of CD4+ memory-derived alloreactive sequences dropped significantly.

Measured with immunoSEQ multiplex PCR; TCRdb has only the in-frame clones, and not every one. The sample lists about 100,000 clones, 94% occurring once. The CDR3 is made up of 15 amino acids. Trimming removed 5 bases at V and 2 bases at J, with 14 bases between. Germline CDR1 is SGHTA and CDR2 is FQGTGA. As to this clone: Its specificity is not known.

The sequenced sample was Tregs sorted from blood. This TCR was recovered from a human donor in good health. This chain uses TRBV7-3 with TRBJ2-3; tentatively, D is TRBD2 (6 bases). CDR3 sequence (DNA): TGTGCCAGCAGCGGGACCGGGACTTTCACAGATACGCAGTATTTT. Its translation: CASSGTGTFTDTQYF.